The rows below give T cell receptor beta chains drawn from one sample of a study of blood T cell repertoires in COVID-19. The method was immunoSEQ multiplex PCR; TCRdb's version includes in-frame clones alone and lacks a portion of them. The data contain fewer than 85,000 clones, 87% of them singletons. Source material: peripheral blood. All receptors derive from a man aged 45-65 years with active COVID-19. The CDR3 runs from the conserved cysteine through the conserved F or W. A D gene is named only where the DNA matches it firmly. A row's size may be missing; if present it is once, few, many or a size class.

clone size | D gene | J gene | V gene | CDR3 DNA | CDR3 protein
few | . | TRBJ1-1 | TRBV6-5 | TGTGCCAGCAGTCTCAGGGCGGGGGGCACTGAAGCTTTCTTT | CASSLRAGGTEAFF
. | . | TRBJ1-6 | TRBV6-5 | TGTGCCAGCAGTTACTCGTCCCAGGTTGGCTCACCCCTCCACTTT | CASSYSSQVGSPLHF
. | . | TRBJ1-2 | TRBV10-3 | TGTGCCGTCTCCCTTGGGGGCGGATATGGCTACACCTTC | CAVSLGGGYGYTF
. | TRBD2 | TRBJ2-5 | TRBV5-4 | TGTGCCAGCAGCTTAGCGGGGGGCGGGGAGACCCAGTACTTC | CASSLAGGGETQYF
. | TRBD1 | TRBJ1-4 | TRBV11-3 | TGTGCCAGCACCGTGGAGGGGACAGGGGTCGGAAAACTGTTTTTT | CASTVEGTGVGKLFF
. | TRBD2 | TRBJ2-7 | TRBV3-1/TRBV3-2 | TGTGCCAGCAGCCAAGTACACGGTCTCGGGGGGGGCGGCTACGAGCAGTACTTC | CASSQVHGLGGGGYEQYF
. | . | TRBJ1-1 | TRBV2 | TGTGCCAGCAGTGATCGGGGAACAGTTAGTATGAACACTGAAGCTTTCTTT | CASSDRGTVSMNTEAFF
. | TRBD1 | TRBJ1-2 | TRBV28 | TGTGCCAGCAGTCCCTCACCCGACAGGGGGACCTATGGCTACACCTTC | CASSPSPDRGTYGYTF
. | TRBD1 | TRBJ1-5 | TRBV5-1 | TGCGCCAGCAGCTCCACAGGGGGAAATCAGCCCCAGCATTTT | CASSSTGGNQPQHF
. | TRBD2 | TRBJ2-3 | TRBV4-3 | TGCGCCAGCAGCCAAGAGGTGGCGACTAGCGGTTTCACAGATACGCAGTATTTT | CASSQEVATSGFTDTQYF
. | . | TRBJ1-3 | TRBV7-3 | TGTGCCAGCAGCCTAATGGCCCCCTCACAGGTGATCTCTGGAAACACCATATATTTT | CASSLMAPSQVISGNTIYF
. | TRBD1 | TRBJ1-1 | TRBV6-2/TRBV6-3 | TGTGCCAGCAGTTTCATGACAGGGGGGAAGACTGAAGCTTTCTTT | CASSFMTGGKTEAFF
. | . | TRBJ2-5 | TRBV7-9 | TGTGCCAGCAGCTTAGGCAGGGGTGTAGGGGAGACCCAGTACTTC | CASSLGRGVGETQYF
once | . | TRBJ1-5 | TRBV6-6 | TGTGCCAGCAGTCTCATGGCTAGCAATCAGCCCCAGCATTTT | CASSLMASNQPQHF
. | TRBD1 | TRBJ1-1 | TRBV19 | TGTGCCAGTAGTTCCCGCAGGGGGCAAGGGGTGGCTGAAGCTTTCTTT | CASSSRRGQGVAEAFF
. | . | TRBJ2-7 | TRBV7-6 | TGTGCCAGCAGCTTAGAAGGGTTCGACTCCAAGGGGTCCTACGAGCAGTACTTC | CASSLEGFDSKGSYEQYF
. | . | TRBJ2-7 | TRBV2 | TGTGCCAGCAGTCCTGCCTACGAGCAGTACTTC | CASSPAYEQYF
once | TRBD2 | TRBJ2-1 | TRBV7-2 | TGTGCCAGCAGTTTTAGAGGACTAGCGGCGGCCGGGAATGAGCAGTTCTTC | CASSFRGLAAAGNEQFF
. | . | TRBJ1-6 | TRBV7-2 | TGTGCCAGCAGCTCCCCAGGCAGGGCTAATTCACCCCTCCACTTT | CASSSPGRANSPLHF
. | . | TRBJ2-5 | TRBV2 | TGTGCCAGCGGTGGGAGGACAGAGACCCAGTACTTC | CASGGRTETQYF
. | TRBD1 | TRBJ1-1 | TRBV18 | TGTGCCAGCTCATTATGGACTACAGGGGTTAGGACTGAAGCTTTCTTT | CASSLWTTGVRTEAFF
. | . | TRBJ1-6 | TRBV4-2 | TGTGCCAGCAGCCCAAACCTGAATGTGGGCGATTCACCCCTCCACTTT | CASSPNLNVGDSPLHF
. | . | TRBJ2-1 | TRBV6-2/TRBV6-3 | TGTGCCAGCACCCCAGGGGGGAGCGGGAGATACAATGAGCAGTTCTTC | CASTPGGSGRYNEQFF
. | TRBD2 | TRBJ2-7 | TRBV7-2 | TGTGCCAGCAGCACGGACGGGGGGGCCTACGAGCAGTACTTC | CASSTDGGAYEQYF
. | . | TRBJ1-5 | TRBV6-6 | TGTGCCAGCACTACTTATAGCAATCAGCCCCAGCATTTT | CASTTYSNQPQHF
. | . | TRBJ1-2 | TRBV28 | TGTGCCAGCAGTTTATTGGGGGCAGACTATGGCTACACCTTC | CASSLLGADYGYTF
. | TRBD1 | TRBJ1-2 | TRBV28 | TGTGCCAGCAGTTTGCGGGGACAGGGACCTTCCCTCTATGGCTACACCTTC | CASSLRGQGPSLYGYTF
few | . | TRBJ2-7 | TRBV4-2 | TGTGCCAGCAGCCAAGACCCTGCGACAGGTCCCTTCTTC | CASSQDPATGPFF
. | . | TRBJ1-2 | TRBV5-1 | TGCGCCAGCAGCTTGACGGGGAGTGGCTCCGGCTACACCTTC | CASSLTGSGSGYTF
once | . | TRBJ1-2 | TRBV6-5 | TGTGCCAGCAAGGCAGGGGTTAATGGCTACACCTTC | CASKAGVNGYTF